Listed here are 18 T cell receptor beta chains from one sample, sequenced in a study of shared clonotypes between healthy human individuals. Assay used: immunoSEQ multiplex PCR; TCRdb lists only in-frame clones, some missing. This table has about a million clones, about 75% appearing once. The specimen sequenced was memory CD4+ T cells sorted from blood. Described subset: CD45RA-negative fraction. Receptors originate from a man aged 18 to 30 in good health.

This clone was counted a single time. A read error likely explains this, since a far larger clone differs by one base. At the DNA level, this CDR3 is encoded by other sequences in the same sample as well. V is TRBV2 and J is TRBJ2-3; D ambiguous. Germline V lookup: CDR1 SNHLY, CDR2 FYNNEI. CDR3 length equals 13 residues. For the CDR3, the DNA is TGTGTTAATAGGGTCTATGGCACAGATACGCAGTATTTT. Translating gives CVNRVYGTDTQYF.

V gene TRBV4-1 combines with J gene TRBJ2-5; D unclear. V gave up 4 bases and J gave up 5 bases, with 11 bases separating them. CDR3 size: 13 residues. The germline gives CDR1 MGHRA, CDR2 YSYEKL. The chain's CDR3 is CASSLAPSETQYF. The CDR3 nucleotides read TGCGCCAGCAGCCTCGCACCTTCGGAGACCCAGTACTTC.

Notes on this clone: The junction and the germline gene differ at one end; a read error may be behind it. V and J are TRBV7-7 and TRBJ2-1; TRBD2 might be the D (6 bases). CDR1 is SSHAT and CDR2 is FNYEAQ in the germline V gene (reference sequence). This CDR3 spans 15 amino acids. The CDR3 sequence: CASSPMEGSYNEQFF. CDR3 DNA sequence: TGTGCTAGCAGCCCCATGGAGGGATCCTACAATGAGCAGTTCTTC.

In this sample, this clone turned up once. V usage is TRBV30 and J usage is TRBJ1-4; D not certain. The germline V gene has CDR1 GTSNPN and CDR2 SVGIG (reference sequence). V was clipped by 2 bases and J by 6 bases, with 7 bases between them. The CDR3 has 12 amino acids. The CDR3 DNA follows: TGTGCCTGGAGTTCAACGGATGAAAAACTGTTTTTT. Amino acids: CAWSSTDEKLFF. Complete variable domain (other parts from reference TRBV30 and TRBJ1-4): SQTIHQWPATLVQPVGSPLSLECTVEGTSNPNLYWYRQAAGRGLQLLFYSVGIGQISSEVPQNLSASRPQDRQFILSSKKLLLSDSGFYLCAWSSTDEKLFFGSGTQLSVL.

This clone has just a few counts. This chain joins TRBV7-2 and TRBJ2-2; D possibly corresponds to TRBD2 (6 bases). The CDR3 has 15 amino acids. Germline V CDR1 and CDR2: SGHTA, FQGNSA. Trimming removed 2 bases from V and 1 base from J, with 8 bases in between. CDR3 protein: CASSLRLGNTGELFF. The CDR3 DNA reads as TGTGCCAGCAGCTTAAGACTAGGGAACACCGGGGAGCTGTTTTTT.

This clone occurred once. The V and J genes are TRBV6-6 and TRBJ1-5, with no clear D. From germline, CDR1 is MNHNY and CDR2 SVGAGI (reference sequence). The length of the CDR3 is 14 residues. V dropped 0 bases and J dropped 4 bases, with 7 bases sitting between them. In nucleotides, the CDR3 is TGTGCCAGCAGTTACTCAACACAAAATCAGCCCCAGCATTTT. Protein product: CASSYSTQNQPQHF.

V usage is TRBV15 and J usage is TRBJ1-3; a weak D match, TRBD1 (6 bases). The CDR3 runs to 16 residues. The germline CDR1 and CDR2 sequences are LNHNV and YYDKDF (reference sequence). V was trimmed by 3 bases and J by 1 base, leaving 13 bases between them. The CDR3 DNA reads as TGTGCCACCAGCAGGGGAACAGGGACTTCTGGAAACACCATATATTTT. Translated: CATSRGTGTSGNTIYF.

The gene calls are TRBV28 and TRBJ2-2; 7 bases align to TRBD2. V was clipped by 2 bases and J by 7 bases; unmatched bases: 4. The CDR3 has 14 residues. Germline V gene lookup returns CDR1 MDHEN and CDR2 SYDVKM. The CDR3 region has the DNA TGTGCCAGCAGTTTACGGGGGGAACTCGGGGAGCTGTTTTTT. It is translated as CASSLRGELGELFF.

The rearrangement joins TRBV10-3 to TRBJ2-2; D is perhaps TRBD1 or TRBD2 (5 bases each). The germline gives CDR1 ENHRY, CDR2 SYGVKD. This CDR3 is built from 15 residues. V was pared by 5 bases and J by 6 bases, with 16 bases between. The CDR3 loop is CAISKGTGLPGELFF. The CDR3 DNA is TGTGCCATCAGTAAAGGTACAGGACTCCCCGGGGAGCTGTTTTTT.

This clone appeared a few times. The chain carries TRBV7-2 and TRBJ2-1, with 9 nucleotides matching TRBD2. The CDR3 loop spans 17 amino acids. After removal of 1 base from V and 6 bases from J, the junction contained 10 bases not matched to a gene. Germline-derived CDR1 and CDR2 are SGHTA and FQGNSA. The CDR3 region is CASSLVFGLAGRNEQFF. The CDR3 DNA is TGTGCCAGCAGCTTAGTATTCGGGCTAGCGGGACGCAATGAGCAGTTCTTC.

This chain joins TRBV14 and TRBJ2-5, with D perhaps given as TRBD1 or TRBD2 (5 bases each). V lost 4 bases, J lost 7 bases, and 13 bases lay in between. The germline V gene has CDR1 SGHDN and CDR2 FVKESK. The CDR3 is 13 amino acids. The CDR3 protein is CASSRGSAGTQYF. CDR3 in DNA: TGTGCCAGCAGCCGGGGGAGTGCAGGGACCCAGTACTTC.

The genes are TRBV5-1 and TRBJ2-2; either TRBD1 or TRBD2 may fit D (5 bases each). CDR3 length: 15 amino acids. V lost 5 bases to trimming and J lost 5 bases, with 16 bases between them. Germline loops: CDR1 SGHRS, CDR2 YFSETQ. The CDR3 DNA is TGCGCCAGCAGAATCAACAGAGGGGTAACCGGGGAGCTGTTTTTT. Encoded protein: CASRINRGVTGELFF.

The chain recombines TRBV7-2 with TRBJ1-2, with TRBD1 matching over 7 bases. CDR1 SGHTA and CDR2 FQGNSA come from the germline V gene. The V gene end was trimmed by 1 base and the J gene end by 8 bases; junction bases not matched to a gene: 7. The CDR3 consists of 14 residues. This CDR3 reads CASSLEQGTWGYTF. The CDR3 DNA sequence: TGTGCCAGCAGCTTAGAACAGGGGACATGGGGCTACACCTTC.

CDR3: CASSLASSGLDEQFF. The CDR3 DNA reads TGTGCCAGCAGCTTAGCATCTAGCGGGCTCGATGAGCAGTTCTTC. The J gene is TRBJ2-1, the V gene TRBV7-2; 8 bases map to TRBD2. J gave up 8 bases and V 0 bases, and 6 bases lay outside the gene matches. Per germline, CDR1 SGHTA and CDR2 FQGNSA. This CDR3 is built from 15 residues.

The V and J genes are TRBV4-3 and TRBJ2-1, with a possible D match to TRBD2 (5 bases). Deletions cut 1 base from V and 15 bases from J, with 19 bases between. The CDR3 spans 14 residues. Germline-derived CDR1 and CDR2 are LGHNA and YSLEER. The CDR3 DNA reads TGCGCCAGCAGCCAAGCGGGTAGCGCCCAGGTTTTGTTCTTC. Translation: CASSQAGSAQVLFF.

The rearrangement uses TRBV7-2 and TRBJ2-2, with no clear D. The length of the CDR3 is 14 residues. Per germline, CDR1 SGHTA and CDR2 FQGNSA. The germline V and J ends were trimmed by 5 bases and 4 bases, with 11 bases remaining between them. The CDR3 sequence: CASSPWGSTGELFF. The DNA of the CDR3 is TGTGCCAGCAGCCCGTGGGGAAGCACCGGGGAGCTGTTTTTT.

Only one count was recorded for this clone. The chain couples TRBV30 to TRBJ2-4, with TRBD2 identical over 13 bases. The V gene end was trimmed by 3 bases and the J gene end by 11 bases; junction bases not matched to a gene: 10. Germline V gene data show CDR1 as GTSNPN and CDR2 as SVGIG (reference sequence). This CDR3 has 15 residues. The CDR3 DNA is TGTGCCTGGAGCCGCTCCGGGACTAGCGGGATCCTTCAGTACTTC. Translating it yields CAWSRSGTSGILQYF.

This clone was recorded only once. The same CDR3 can be traced to other DNA sequences in this sample. The chain couples TRBV7-2 to TRBJ1-1; D gene unclear. The V and J ends lost 2 bases and 0 bases respectively, with 7 bases between them. CDR1 is SGHTA and CDR2 is FQGNSA in the germline V gene. The CDR3 is made up of 14 amino acids. CDR3 sequence reads: CASSLSRLNTEAFF. The DNA for the CDR3 is TGTGCCAGCAGCTTAAGCAGACTGAACACTGAAGCTTTCTTT. The full variable domain, completed using reference TRBV7-2 and TRBJ1-1, is GAGVSQSPSNKVTEKGKDVELRCDPISGHTALYWYRQSLGQGLEFLIYFQGNSAPDKSGLPSDRFSAERTGGSVSTLTIQRTQQEDSAVYLCASSLSRLNTEAFFGQGTRLTVV.